This TCR beta chain was obtained from a study of cytomegalovirus exposure and HLA in healthy donors. The germline V gene encodes CDR1 SGHTA and CDR2 FQGNSA. The CDR3 is 14 amino acids. V was pared by 3 bases and J by 3 bases, with 5 bases of the junction left unmatched. The data were produced by immunoSEQ multiplex PCR, yet TCRdb's version contains in-frame clones alone and is incomplete. The table lists tens of thousands of clones, about 90% of them singletons, with around 1.2% in the top ten. This clone was seen a single time. The chain couples TRBV7-2 to TRBJ2-7; 7 bases are a match to TRBD2. This clonotype was sampled from a woman under 30 in good health and CMV-seronegative. The sequenced sample was PBMCs. The CDR3 DNA reads as TGTGCCAGCAGCTTTGCGGGAGAAGTCTACGAGCAGTACTTC. It encodes CASSFAGEVYEQYF.